The TCR beta chain under discussion was sequenced for a study of T cells in Graves' hyperthyroidism and ophthalmopathy. This clonotype was recorded many times. Its antigen is unidentified. Study-level findings and limits: Ophthalmopathy and stable hyperthyroidism were separated by a 13 V-J model.

The TCR beta CDR3 regions underwent amplification using RNA transcripts as the source. HTBI primers were employed in a first-round RT-PCR of the TCR CDR3. TCRdb ran MiXCR on the multiplex PCR reads and lists one entry per CDR3 protein. This table holds approximately 600,000 distinct CDR3 sequences, roughly 15% found once. A Clinical Activity Score of at least 3, a NOSPECS grade of at least 4 and a duration under 3 months were recorded in the ophthalmopathy patients. Diagnosing involved the use of clinical symptoms, serum thyroxine and TRAb, thyroid ultrasound and orbital computed tomography. PBMCs were obtained from over 8.5 ml fresh peripheral blood. The V and J ends lost 5 bases and 4 bases respectively, with 9 bases between them. Germline assignment: CDR1 MDHEN and CDR2 SYDVKM. The CDR3 is 12 residues long.

Sequencing was carried out using blood. This receptor was identified in a woman aged 40 to 50 with Graves' ophthalmopathy. V usage is TRBV28 and J usage is TRBJ2-7; D unclear. Here the CDR3 DNA reads TGTGCCAGCAGTCCCACGAAATACGAGCAGTACTTC. Translation: CASSPTKYEQYF.